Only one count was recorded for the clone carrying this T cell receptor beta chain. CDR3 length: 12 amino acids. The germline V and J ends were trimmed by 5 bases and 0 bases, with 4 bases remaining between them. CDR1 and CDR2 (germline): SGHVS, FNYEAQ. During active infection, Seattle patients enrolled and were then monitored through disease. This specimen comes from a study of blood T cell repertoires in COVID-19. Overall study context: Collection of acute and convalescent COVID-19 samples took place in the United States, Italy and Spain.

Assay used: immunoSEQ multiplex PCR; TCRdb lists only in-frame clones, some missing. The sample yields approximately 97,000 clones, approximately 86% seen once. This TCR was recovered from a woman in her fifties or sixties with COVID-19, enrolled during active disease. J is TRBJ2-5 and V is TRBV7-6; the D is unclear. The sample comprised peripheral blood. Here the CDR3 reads CASSHYQETQYF. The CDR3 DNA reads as TGTGCCAGCAGCCATTACCAAGAGACCCAGTACTTC.